This TCR beta chain was recorded in a study of blood T cell repertoires in COVID-19. Study background: Acute and convalescent COVID-19 samples came from the United States, Italy and Spain. From T cells, B-cell-depleted T cells, or PBMCs came the material, which was cDNA or gDNA.

In its sample, this clone was seen once. Assay: immunoSEQ multiplex PCR; the TCRdb copy retains only in-frame clones and omits some. The sample records about 64,000 clones, approximately 91% being singletons. Germline CDR1 reads KGHDR; CDR2 reads SFDVKD. Unmatched junction bases numbered 10, after V lost 5 bases and J lost 7 bases. This CDR3 is built from 15 residues. The sequence was obtained from a human donor in a cohort sampled during active COVID-19. The chain has TRBV24-1 and TRBJ2-3; 8 bases agree with TRBD1. Sequenced: peripheral blood. CDR3 residues: CATSVQDRVENTQYF. Here the CDR3 DNA reads TGTGCCACCAGTGTTCAGGACAGGGTAGAGAATACGCAGTATTTT.